This is a list of T cell receptor beta chains from one sample in a study of cytomegalovirus exposure and HLA in healthy donors. Data came from immunoSEQ multiplex PCR; TCRdb stores just in-frame clones and leaves some out. The sample records 100,000 to 150,000 clones, 77% being singletons. Sequencing was performed on PBMCs. The source is a human donor in good health. Each CDR3 is given without its conserved first and last residue.

J	V	CDR3
TRBJ2-3	TRBV5-1	ASSRSMGHLTDTQY
TRBJ2-4	TRBV10-3	AISETDGHQY
-	TRBV27	ASGRPGQTYEQY
TRBJ2-3	TRBV5-1	ASSLDQGTDTQY
TRBJ1-5	TRBV27	ASRVTGGGQPQH
TRBJ2-1	TRBV6-6	ASSGGTSGAEQF
TRBJ1-1	TRBV30	AWSVWLGTEAF
TRBJ2-7	TRBV6-6	ASTHGDSSPLYEQY
TRBJ1-1	TRBV5-4	ASSLAGQEGMNTEAF
TRBJ2-4	TRBV11-2	ASRSGGNIQY
TRBJ1-2	TRBV11-2	ASSNPGQGSYGYT